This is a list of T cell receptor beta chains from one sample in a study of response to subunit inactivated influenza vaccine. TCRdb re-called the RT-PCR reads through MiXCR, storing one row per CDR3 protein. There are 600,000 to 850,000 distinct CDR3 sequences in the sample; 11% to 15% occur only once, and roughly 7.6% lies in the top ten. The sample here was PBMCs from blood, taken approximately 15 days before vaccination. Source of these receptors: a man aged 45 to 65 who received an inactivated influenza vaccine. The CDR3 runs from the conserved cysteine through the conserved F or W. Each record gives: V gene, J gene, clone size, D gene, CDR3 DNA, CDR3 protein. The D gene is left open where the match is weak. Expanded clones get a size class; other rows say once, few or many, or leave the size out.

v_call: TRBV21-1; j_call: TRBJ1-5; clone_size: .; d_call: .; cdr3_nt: TGTGCCAGCAGCATAACCGGGACGGAAACGCCCTATAGCAATCAGCCCCAGCATTTT; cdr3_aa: CASSITGTETPYSNQPQHF
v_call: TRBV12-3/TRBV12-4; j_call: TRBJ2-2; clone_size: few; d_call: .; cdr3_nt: TGTGCCAGCAGTTTTTGGAGGGGCTTCAACACCGGGGAGCTGTTTTTT; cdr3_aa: CASSFWRGFNTGELFF
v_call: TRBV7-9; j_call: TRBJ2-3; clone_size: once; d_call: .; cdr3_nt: TGTGCCAGCAGCTTGGCCTTACCGCAGTATTTT; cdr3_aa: CASSLALPQYF
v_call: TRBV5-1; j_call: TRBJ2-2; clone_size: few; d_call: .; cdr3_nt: TGCGCCAGCAGCTTGGTGCTAGCTGAGAACACCGGGGAGCTGTTTTTT; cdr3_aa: CASSLVLAENTGELFF
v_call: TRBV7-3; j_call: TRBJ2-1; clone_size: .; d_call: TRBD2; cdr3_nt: TGTGCCAGCAGCTTTGGGGGCGGGAGGGCCGATGAGCAGTTCTTC; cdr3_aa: CASSFGGGRADEQFF
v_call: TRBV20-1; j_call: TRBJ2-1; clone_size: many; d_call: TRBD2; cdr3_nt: TGCAGTGCTACAGTAGCGGGGGGGCTTAATGAGCAGTTCTTC; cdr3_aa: CSATVAGGLNEQFF
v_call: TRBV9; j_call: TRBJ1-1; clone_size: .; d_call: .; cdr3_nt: TGTGCCAGCAGCGTAGAATGGGGAACTGAAGCTTTCTTT; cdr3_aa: CASSVEWGTEAFF
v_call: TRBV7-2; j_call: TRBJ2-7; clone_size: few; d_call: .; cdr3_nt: TGTGCCAGCAGCCCCTTTGAGGGCCTCTACGAGCAGTACTTC; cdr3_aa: CASSPFEGLYEQYF
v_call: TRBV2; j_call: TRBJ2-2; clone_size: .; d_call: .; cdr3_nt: TGTGCCAGCAGCGTACAGGGTGCCGGGGAGCTGTTTTTT; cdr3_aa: CASSVQGAGELFF
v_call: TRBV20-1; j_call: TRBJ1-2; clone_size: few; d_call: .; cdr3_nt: TGCAGTGCTAGAGACAACGAGGGGTATGACTATGGCTACACCTTC; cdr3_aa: CSARDNEGYDYGYTF
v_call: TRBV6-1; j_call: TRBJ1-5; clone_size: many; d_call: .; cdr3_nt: TGTGCCAGCAGTGAAGCGCGCAATCAGCCCCAGCATTTT; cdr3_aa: CASSEARNQPQHF
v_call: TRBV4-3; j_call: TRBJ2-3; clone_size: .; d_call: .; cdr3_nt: TGCGCCAGCAGCCAAGGGGGGCCTAGTACACAGTATTTT; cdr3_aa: CASSQGGPSTQYF
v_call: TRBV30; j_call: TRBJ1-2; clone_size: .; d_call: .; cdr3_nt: TGTGCCTGGAGAACCGGGACTTCTACCTATGGCTACACCTTC; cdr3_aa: CAWRTGTSTYGYTF
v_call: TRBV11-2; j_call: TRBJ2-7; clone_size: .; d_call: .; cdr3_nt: TGTGCCAGCAGCCCCGTTAAGGTCTTGACCTACGAGCAGTACTTC; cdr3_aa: CASSPVKVLTYEQYF
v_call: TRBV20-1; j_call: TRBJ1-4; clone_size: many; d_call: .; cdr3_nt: TGCAGTTTGGGACCGGGAGAAAAACTGTTTTTT; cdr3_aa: CSLGPGEKLFF
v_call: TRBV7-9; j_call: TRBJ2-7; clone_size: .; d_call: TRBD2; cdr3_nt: TGTGCCAGCAGCTTACGCCCGGGACTAGCGGGATCCGAGCAGTACTTC; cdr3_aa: CASSLRPGLAGSEQYF
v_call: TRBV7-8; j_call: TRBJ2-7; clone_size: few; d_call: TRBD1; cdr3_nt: TGTGCCAGCAGCTCGGGACAGGGGGCTCCCTCCTACGAGCAGTACTTC; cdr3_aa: CASSSGQGAPSYEQYF
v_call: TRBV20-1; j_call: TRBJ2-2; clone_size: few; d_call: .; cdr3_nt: TGCAGTGCTAGGGGGCCGGGACATAAAAAACTCGGGGAGCTGTTTTTT; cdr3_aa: CSARGPGHKKLGELFF
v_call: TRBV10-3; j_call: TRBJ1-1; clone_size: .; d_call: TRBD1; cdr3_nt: TGTGCCATCACCAAGGACAGGACCACTGAAGCTTTCTTT; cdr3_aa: CAITKDRTTEAFF
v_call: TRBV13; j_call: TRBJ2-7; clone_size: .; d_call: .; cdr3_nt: TGTGCCAGCAGCTTAGAGTCTTTTGGGCCCTCCTACGAGCAGTACTTC; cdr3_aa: CASSLESFGPSYEQYF
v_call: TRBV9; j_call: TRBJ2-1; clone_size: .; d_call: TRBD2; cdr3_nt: TGTGCCAGCAACCCGACTAGCGGGGGGGGTTCCTACAATGAGCAGTTCTTC; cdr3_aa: CASNPTSGGGSYNEQFF
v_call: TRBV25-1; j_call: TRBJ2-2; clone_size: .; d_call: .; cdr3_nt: TGTGCCAGCAGTGAGGGGGGACGCACCGGGGAGCTGTTTTTT; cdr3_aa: CASSEGGRTGELFF
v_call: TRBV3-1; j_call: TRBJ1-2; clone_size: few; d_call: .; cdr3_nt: TGTGCCAGCAGCCAAGATCGAACGGCCATGTTC; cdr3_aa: CASSQDRTAMF
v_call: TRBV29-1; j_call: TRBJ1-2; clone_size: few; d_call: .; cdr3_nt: TGCAGCGTTTTGTCAGGGCAGGGAGGTGGCTACACCTTC; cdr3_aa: CSVLSGQGGGYTF
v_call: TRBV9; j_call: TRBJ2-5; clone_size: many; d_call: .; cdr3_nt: TGTGCCAGCAGCCCCCCGTTAGCTGTGGAGACCCAGTACTTC; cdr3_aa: CASSPPLAVETQYF
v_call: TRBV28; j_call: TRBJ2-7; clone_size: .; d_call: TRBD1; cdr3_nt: TGTGCCAGCAGCAAGACAGGGCTTACCTACGAGCAGTACTTC; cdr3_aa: CASSKTGLTYEQYF
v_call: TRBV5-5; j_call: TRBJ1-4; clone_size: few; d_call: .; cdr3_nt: TGTGCCAGCAGCTTGGGGCAGGGGCCAACTAATGAAAAACTGTTTTTT; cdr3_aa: CASSLGQGPTNEKLFF
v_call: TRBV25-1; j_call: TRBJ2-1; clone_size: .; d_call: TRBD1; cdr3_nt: TGTGCCAGCAGTGACCTATGGACAGGGGTGTTTGAGCAGTTCTTC; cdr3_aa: CASSDLWTGVFEQFF
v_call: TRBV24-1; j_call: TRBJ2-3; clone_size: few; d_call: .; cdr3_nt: TGTGCCACCAGTCTTGGGCAGGGAGCCACAGATACGCAGTATTTT; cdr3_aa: CATSLGQGATDTQYF
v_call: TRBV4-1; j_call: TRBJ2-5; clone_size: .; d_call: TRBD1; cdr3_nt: TGCGCCAGCAGCCAAACCCAGGGGGATGTGCAGACCCAGTACTTC; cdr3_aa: CASSQTQGDVQTQYF
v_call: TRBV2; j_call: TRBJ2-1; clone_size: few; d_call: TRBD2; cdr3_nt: TGTGCCAGCAAGGGACTACTCTACAATGAGCAGTTCTTC; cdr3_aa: CASKGLLYNEQFF
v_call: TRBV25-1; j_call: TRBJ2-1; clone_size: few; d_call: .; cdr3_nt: TGTGCCAGTCCGTTGGTCCGGGACGACACCTACAATGAGCAGTTCTTC; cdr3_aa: CASPLVRDDTYNEQFF
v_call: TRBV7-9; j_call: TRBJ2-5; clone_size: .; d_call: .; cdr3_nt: TGTGCCAGCAGCAGGACCACGGGGGAGACCCAGTACTTC; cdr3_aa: CASSRTTGETQYF
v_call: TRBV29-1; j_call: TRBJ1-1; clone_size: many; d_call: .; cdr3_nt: TGCAGCGTTGGGGGGGGGCCCACTGAAGCTTTCTTT; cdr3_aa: CSVGGGPTEAFF
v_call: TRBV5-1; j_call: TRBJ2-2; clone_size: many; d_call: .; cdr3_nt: TGCGCCAGCAGCTTGGCCGGCGTCGGAGCGAACACCGGGGAGCTGTTTTTT; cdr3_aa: CASSLAGVGANTGELFF
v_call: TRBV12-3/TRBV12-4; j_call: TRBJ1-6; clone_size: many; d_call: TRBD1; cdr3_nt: TGTGCCAGCAGTCGACAGGGCGGGAATTCACCCCTCCACTTT; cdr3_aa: CASSRQGGNSPLHF
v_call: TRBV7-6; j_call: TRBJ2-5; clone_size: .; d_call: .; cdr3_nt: TGTGCCAGCAGCTTCACGGGGGCCCGAGGAGAGACCCAGTACTTC; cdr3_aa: CASSFTGARGETQYF
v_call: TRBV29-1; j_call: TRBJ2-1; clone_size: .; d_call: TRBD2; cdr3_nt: TGCAGCGCCCGCAGCCAGACTAGCGGGAACACCTACAATGAGCAGTTCTTC; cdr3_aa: CSARSQTSGNTYNEQFF
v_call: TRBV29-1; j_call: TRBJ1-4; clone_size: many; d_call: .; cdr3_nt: TGCAGCGTTTGCACGGGCTCAACTAATGAAAAACTGTTTTTT; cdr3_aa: CSVCTGSTNEKLFF
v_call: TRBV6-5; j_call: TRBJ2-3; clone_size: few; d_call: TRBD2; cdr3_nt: TGTGCCAGCAGTTATTGGACTAGCGGGGTAGGCACGCAGTATTTT; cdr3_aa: CASSYWTSGVGTQYF
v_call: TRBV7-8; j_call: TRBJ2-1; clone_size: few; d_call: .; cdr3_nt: TGTGCCAGCAGCCAACCCGGGCCGAGCTCCTACAATGAGCAGTTCTTC; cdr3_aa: CASSQPGPSSYNEQFF
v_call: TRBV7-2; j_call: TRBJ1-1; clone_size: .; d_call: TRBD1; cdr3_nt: TGTGCCAGCAGCTTAGACCGGACAGGGCACACTGAAGCTTTCTTT; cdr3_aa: CASSLDRTGHTEAFF
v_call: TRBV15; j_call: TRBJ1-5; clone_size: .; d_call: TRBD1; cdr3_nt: TGTGCCACCAGCAGAGGGACAGGGCTGAATCAGCCCCAGCATTTT; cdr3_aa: CATSRGTGLNQPQHF
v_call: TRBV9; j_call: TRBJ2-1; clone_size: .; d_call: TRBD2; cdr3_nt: TGTGCCAGCAGCGTGAGGCCCCCCACTAGCGGGGGCGTGATAGGCGATGAGCAGTTCTTC; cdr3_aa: CASSVRPPTSGGVIGDEQFF
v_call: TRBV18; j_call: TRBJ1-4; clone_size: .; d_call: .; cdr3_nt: TGTGCCAGCTCCCGGGACCCCAGAGAAAAACTGTTTTTT; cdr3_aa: CASSRDPREKLFF